This T cell receptor (beta chain) was documented in a study of cytomegalovirus exposure and HLA in healthy donors. Both 60 Vbeta primers and 13 Jbeta primers went into the PCR. Assay: immunoSEQ multiplex PCR; the TCRdb copy retains only in-frame clones and omits some. This repertoire shows about 82,000 clones, around 73% found once; its top ten account for 3.3%. Germline lookup yields CDR1 MGHRA and CDR2 YSYEKL. The ends were cut back, 4 bases at V and 4 bases at J, with 15 bases in the middle. This CDR3 has 15 amino acids. The receptor's source is a man in his fifties or sixties in good health and CMV-seronegative. This chain joins TRBV4-1 and TRBJ2-3, with a tentative D call TRBD1 (5 bases). The sequenced sample was PBMCs. This CDR3 reads CASSLGRAWADTQYF. Here the CDR3 DNA reads TGCGCCAGCAGCCTTGGCAGGGCTTGGGCAGATACGCAGTATTTT.